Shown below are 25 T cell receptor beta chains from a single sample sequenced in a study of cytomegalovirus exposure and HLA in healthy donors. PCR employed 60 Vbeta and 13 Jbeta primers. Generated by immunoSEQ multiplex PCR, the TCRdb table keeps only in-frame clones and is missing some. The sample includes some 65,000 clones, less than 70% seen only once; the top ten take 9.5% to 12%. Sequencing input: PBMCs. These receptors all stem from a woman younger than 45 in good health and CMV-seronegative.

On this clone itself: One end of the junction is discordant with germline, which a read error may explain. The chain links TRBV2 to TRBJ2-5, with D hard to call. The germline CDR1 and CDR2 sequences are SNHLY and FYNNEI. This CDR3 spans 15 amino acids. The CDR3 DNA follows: TGTGCCAGTTTCCCCCGGAGCAGACCTCAAGAGGCCCAGTACTTC. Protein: CASFPRSRPQEAQYF.

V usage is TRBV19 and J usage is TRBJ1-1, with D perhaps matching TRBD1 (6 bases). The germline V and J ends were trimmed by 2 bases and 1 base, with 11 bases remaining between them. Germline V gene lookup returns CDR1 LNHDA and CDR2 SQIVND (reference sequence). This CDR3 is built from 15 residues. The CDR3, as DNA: TGTGCCAGTAGTATACGGGACACTCGGAACACTGAAGCTTTCTTT. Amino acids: CASSIRDTRNTEAFF. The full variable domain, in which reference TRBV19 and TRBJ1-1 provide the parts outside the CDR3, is DGGITQSPKYLFRKEGQNVTLSCEQNLNHDAMYWYRQDPGQGLRLIYYSQIVNDFQKGDIAEGYSVSREKKESFPLTVTSAQKNPTAFYLCASSIRDTRNTEAFFGQGTRLTVV.

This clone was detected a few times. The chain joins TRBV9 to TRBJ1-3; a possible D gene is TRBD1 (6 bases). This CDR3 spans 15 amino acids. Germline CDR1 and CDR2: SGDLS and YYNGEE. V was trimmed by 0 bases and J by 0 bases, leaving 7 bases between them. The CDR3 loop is CASSVGRGSGNTIYF. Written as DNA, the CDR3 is TGTGCCAGCAGCGTAGGCAGGGGCTCTGGAAACACCATATATTTT. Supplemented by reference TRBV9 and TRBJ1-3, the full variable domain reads DSGVTQTPKHLITATGQRVTLRCSPRSGDLSVYWYQQSLDQGLQFLIQYYNGEERAKGNILERFSAQQFPDLHSELNLSSLELGDSALYFCASSVGRGSGNTIYFGEGSWLTVV.

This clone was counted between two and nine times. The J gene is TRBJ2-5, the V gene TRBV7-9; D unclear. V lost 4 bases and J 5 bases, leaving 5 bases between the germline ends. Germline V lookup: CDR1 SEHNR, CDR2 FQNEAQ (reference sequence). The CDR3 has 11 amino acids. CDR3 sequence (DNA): TGTGCCAGCAGCTCATTGGAGACCCAGTACTTC. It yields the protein CASSSLETQYF. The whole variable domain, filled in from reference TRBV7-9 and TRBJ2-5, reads DTGVSQNPRHKITKRGQNVTFRCDPISEHNRLYWYRQTLGQGPEFLTYFQNEAQLEKSRLLSDRFSAERPKGSFSTLEIQRTEQGDSAMYLCASSSLETQYFGPGTRLLVL.

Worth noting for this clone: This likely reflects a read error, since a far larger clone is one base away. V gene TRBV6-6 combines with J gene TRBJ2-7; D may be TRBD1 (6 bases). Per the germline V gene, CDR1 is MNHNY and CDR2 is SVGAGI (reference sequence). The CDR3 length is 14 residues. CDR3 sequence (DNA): TGTGTCAGCCCGGGTGGGGGCCCCCCCTACGAGCAGTACTTC. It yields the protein CVSPGGGPPYEQYF.

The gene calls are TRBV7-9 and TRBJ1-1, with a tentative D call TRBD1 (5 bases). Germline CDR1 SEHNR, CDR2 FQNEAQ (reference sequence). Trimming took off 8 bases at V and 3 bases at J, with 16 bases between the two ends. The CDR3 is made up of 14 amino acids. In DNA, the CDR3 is TGTGCCAGCGCCCGGGGGAGGTCGGACACTGAAGCTTTCTTT. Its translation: CASARGRSDTEAFF.

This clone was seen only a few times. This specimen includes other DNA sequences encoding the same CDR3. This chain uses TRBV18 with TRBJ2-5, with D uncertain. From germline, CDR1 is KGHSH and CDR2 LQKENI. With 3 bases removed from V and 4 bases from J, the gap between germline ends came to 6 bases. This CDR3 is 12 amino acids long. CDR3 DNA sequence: TGTGCCAGCTCACCTGGCGGAGAGACCCAGTACTTC. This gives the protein CASSPGGETQYF.

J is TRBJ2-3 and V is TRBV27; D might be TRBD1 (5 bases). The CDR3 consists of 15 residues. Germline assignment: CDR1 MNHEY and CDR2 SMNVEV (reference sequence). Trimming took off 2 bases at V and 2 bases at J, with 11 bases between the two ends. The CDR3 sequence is CASSLGVQDTDTQYF. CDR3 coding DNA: TGTGCCAGCAGTTTAGGGGTACAGGACACAGATACGCAGTATTTT.

CDR3 residues: CASSEDTGVQPQHF. The CDR3 DNA is TGTGCCAGCAGTGAAGACACGGGAGTTCAGCCCCAGCATTTT. V and J are TRBV2 and TRBJ1-5; no clear D gene. Germline CDR1 and CDR2: SNHLY and FYNNEI. Trimming removed 1 base from V and 6 bases from J, with 10 bases in between. The CDR3 is 14 amino acids.

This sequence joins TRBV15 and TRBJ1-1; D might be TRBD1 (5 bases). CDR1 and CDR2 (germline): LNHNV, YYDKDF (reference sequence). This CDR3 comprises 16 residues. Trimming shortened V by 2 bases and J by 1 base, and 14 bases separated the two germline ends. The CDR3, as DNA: TGTGCCACCAGCAGACCCCGGGGGGGGAAGAACACTGAAGCTTTCTTT. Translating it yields CATSRPRGGKNTEAFF. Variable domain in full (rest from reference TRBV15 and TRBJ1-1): DAMVIQNPRYQVTQFGKPVTLSCSQTLNHNVMYWYQQKSSQAPKLLFHYYDKDFNNEADTPDNFQSRRPNTSFCFLDIRSPGLGDTAMYLCATSRPRGGKNTEAFFGQGTRLTVV.

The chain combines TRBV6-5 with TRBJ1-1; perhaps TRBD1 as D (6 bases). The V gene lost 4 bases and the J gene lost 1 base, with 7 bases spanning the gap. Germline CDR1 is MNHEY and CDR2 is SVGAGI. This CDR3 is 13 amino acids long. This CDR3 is CASSWTENTEAFF. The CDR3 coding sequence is TGTGCCAGCAGTTGGACAGAGAACACTGAAGCTTTCTTT.

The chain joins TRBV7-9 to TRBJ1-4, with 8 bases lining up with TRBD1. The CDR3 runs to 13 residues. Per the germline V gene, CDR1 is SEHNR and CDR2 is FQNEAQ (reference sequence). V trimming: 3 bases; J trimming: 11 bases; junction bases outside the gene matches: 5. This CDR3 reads CASSLDRVMKLFF. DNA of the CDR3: TGTGCCAGCAGCTTGGACAGGGTGATGAAACTGTTTTTT. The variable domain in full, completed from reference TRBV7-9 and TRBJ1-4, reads DTGVSQNPRHKITKRGQNVTFRCDPISEHNRLYWYRQTLGQGPEFLTYFQNEAQLEKSRLLSDRFSAERPKGSFSTLEIQRTEQGDSAMYLCASSLDRVMKLFFGSGTQLSVL.

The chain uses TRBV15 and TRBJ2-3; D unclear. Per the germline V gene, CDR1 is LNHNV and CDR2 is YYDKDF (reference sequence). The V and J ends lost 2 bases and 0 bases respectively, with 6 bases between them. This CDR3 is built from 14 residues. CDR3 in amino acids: CATSRRGSTDTQYF. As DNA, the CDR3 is TGTGCCACCAGCAGACGCGGAAGCACAGATACGCAGTATTTT.

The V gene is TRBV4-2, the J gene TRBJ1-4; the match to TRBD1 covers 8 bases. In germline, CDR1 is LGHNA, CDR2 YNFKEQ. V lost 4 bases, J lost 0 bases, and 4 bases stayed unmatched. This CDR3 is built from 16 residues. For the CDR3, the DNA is TGTGCCAGCAGCCTCATGACAGGGGCAACTAATGAAAAACTGTTTTTT. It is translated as CASSLMTGATNEKLFF.

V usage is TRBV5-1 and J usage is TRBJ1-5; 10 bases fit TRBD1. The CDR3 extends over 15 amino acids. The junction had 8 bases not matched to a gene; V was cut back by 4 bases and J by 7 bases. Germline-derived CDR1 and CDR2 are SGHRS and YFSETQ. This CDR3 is CASSPGGTGDQPQHF. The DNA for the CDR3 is TGCGCCAGCAGCCCGGGAGGGACAGGGGACCAGCCCCAGCATTTT.

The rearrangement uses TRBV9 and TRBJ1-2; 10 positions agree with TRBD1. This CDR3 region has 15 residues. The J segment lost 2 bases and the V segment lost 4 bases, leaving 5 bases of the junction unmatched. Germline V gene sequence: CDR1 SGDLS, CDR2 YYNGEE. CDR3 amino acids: CASSSRTGGNYGYTF. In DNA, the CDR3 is TGTGCCAGCAGCTCCCGGACAGGGGGGAACTATGGCTACACCTTC.

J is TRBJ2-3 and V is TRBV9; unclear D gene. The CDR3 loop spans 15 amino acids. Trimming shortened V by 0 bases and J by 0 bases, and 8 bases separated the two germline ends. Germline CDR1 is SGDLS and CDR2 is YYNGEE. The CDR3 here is CASSVGGSSTDTQYF. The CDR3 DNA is TGTGCCAGCAGCGTAGGAGGTAGTAGCACAGATACGCAGTATTTT.

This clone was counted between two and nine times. CDR3 DNA sequence: TGTGCCAGCAGCCAGGCAGGGGGACCCCGGTATAGCAATCAGCCCCAGCATTTT. Translating gives CASSQAGGPRYSNQPQHF. The gene calls are TRBV7-8 and TRBJ1-5; TRBD1 matches 7 bases. The CDR3 has 18 residues. Germline-derived CDR1 and CDR2 are SGHVS and FQNEAQ. V trimming: 5 bases; J trimming: 0 bases; junction bases outside the gene matches: 13.

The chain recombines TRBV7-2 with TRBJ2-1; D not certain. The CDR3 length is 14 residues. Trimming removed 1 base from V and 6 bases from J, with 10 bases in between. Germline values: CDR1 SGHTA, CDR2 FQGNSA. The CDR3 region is CASSLGFTRNEQFF. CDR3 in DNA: TGTGCCAGCAGCTTAGGGTTCACGCGCAATGAGCAGTTCTTC.

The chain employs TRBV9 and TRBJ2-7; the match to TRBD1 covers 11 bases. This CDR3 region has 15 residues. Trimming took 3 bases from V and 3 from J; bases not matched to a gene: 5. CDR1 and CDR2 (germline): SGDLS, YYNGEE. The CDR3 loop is CASSEAGTGGYEQYF. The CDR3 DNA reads TGTGCCAGCAGCGAAGCCGGGACAGGGGGCTACGAGCAGTACTTC.

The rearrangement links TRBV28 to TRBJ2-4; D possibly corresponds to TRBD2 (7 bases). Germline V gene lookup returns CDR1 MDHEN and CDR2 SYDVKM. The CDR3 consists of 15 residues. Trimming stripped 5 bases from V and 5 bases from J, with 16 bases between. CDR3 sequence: CASSSGGGGENIQYF. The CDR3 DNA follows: TGTGCCAGCAGTAGCGGCGGGGGCGGTGAAAACATTCAGTACTTC.

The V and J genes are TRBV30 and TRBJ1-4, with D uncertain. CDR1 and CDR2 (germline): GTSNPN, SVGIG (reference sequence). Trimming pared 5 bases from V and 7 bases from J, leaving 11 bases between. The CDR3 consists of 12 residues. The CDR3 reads CAWADLGEKLFF. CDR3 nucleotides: TGTGCCTGGGCCGACTTGGGTGAAAAACTGTTTTTT.

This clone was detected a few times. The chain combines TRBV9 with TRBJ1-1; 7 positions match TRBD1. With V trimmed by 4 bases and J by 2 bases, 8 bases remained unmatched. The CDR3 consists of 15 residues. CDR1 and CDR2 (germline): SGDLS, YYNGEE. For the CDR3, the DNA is TGTGCCAGCAGCTCCTACAGGGGCGAAAACACTGAAGCTTTCTTT. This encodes CASSSYRGENTEAFF.

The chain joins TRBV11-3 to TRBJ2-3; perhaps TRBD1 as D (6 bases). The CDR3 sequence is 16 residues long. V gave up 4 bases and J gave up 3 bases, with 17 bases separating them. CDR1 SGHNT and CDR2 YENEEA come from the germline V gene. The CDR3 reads CASSSRGHGATDTQYF. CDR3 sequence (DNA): TGTGCCAGCAGCTCCAGGGGCCACGGGGCTACAGATACGCAGTATTTT.

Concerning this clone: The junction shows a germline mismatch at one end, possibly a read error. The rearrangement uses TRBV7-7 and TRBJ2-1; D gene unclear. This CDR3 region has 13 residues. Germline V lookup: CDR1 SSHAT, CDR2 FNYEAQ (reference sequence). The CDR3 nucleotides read TGTGCTAGCAGCTTAGTCCGGAGCGATGAGCAGTTCTTC. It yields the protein CASSLVRSDEQFF.